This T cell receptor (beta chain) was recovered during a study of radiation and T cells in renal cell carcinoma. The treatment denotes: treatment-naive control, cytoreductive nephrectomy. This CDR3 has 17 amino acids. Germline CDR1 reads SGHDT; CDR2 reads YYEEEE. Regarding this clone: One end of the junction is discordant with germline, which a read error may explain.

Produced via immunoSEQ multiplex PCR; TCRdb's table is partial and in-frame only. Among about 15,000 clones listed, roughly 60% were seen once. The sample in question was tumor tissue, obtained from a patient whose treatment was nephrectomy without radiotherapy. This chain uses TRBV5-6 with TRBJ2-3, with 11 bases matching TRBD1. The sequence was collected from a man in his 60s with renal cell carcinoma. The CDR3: CAGSLATGTGGLDTQYF. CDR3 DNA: TGTGCCGGCAGCTTGGCTACCGGGACAGGGGGGTTAGATACGCAGTATTTT.